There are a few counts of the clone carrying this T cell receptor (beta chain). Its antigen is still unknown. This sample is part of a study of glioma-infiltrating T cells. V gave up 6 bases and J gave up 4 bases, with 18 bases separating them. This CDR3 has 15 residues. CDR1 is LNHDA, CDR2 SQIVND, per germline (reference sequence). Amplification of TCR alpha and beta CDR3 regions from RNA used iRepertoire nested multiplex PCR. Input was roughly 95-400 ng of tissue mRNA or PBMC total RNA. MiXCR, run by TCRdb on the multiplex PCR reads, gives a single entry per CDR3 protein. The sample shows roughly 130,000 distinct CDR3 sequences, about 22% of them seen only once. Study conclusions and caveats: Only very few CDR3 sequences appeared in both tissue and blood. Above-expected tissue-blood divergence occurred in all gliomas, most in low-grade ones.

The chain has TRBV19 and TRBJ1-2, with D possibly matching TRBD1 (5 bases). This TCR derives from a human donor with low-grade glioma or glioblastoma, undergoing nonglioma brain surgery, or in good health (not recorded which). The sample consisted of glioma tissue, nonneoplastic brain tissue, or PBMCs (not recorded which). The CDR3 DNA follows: TGTGCCAGTAGGGCCCCAGGGAAGAGGTTCTATGGCTACACCTTC. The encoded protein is CASRAPGKRFYGYTF.